Presented here are 32 T cell receptor beta chains from one specimen sequenced in a study of Ad26.COV2.S vaccination and SARS-CoV-2 variants. Treatment described: around 19 received Ad26.COV2.S at low or high dose, single or two shots; 5 received placebo; per-sample allocation not given. The samples date from day 63 after the first vaccine or placebo injection. Profiled with immunoSEQ multiplex PCR; TCRdb holds only in-frame clones, not every one. The table lists approximately 460,000 clones, 70% to 90% of them singletons. The source material was peripheral blood, sampled in a trial of Ad26.COV2.S vaccine versus placebo. The source of these receptors is a person between 18 and 59 years old who received the Ad26.COV2.S COVID-19 vaccine or a placebo.

This rearrangement joins TRBV29-1 to TRBJ2-7; D may be TRBD2 (6 bases). The germline gives CDR1 SQVTM, CDR2 ANQGSEA. Trimming stripped 5 bases from V and 2 bases from J, with 19 bases between. The CDR3 extends over 15 amino acids. CDR3 nucleotide sequence: TGCAGCGTTCCCCTGGTAGATAGCGGTACCTACGAGCAGTACTTC. Protein sequence: CSVPLVDSGTYEQYF.

This chain links TRBV7-2 with TRBJ2-2; D not certain. Germline-derived CDR1 and CDR2 are SGHTA and FQGNSA. The CDR3 consists of 14 residues. V lost 1 base and J 2 bases, leaving 5 bases between the germline ends. This CDR3 reads CASSLGLNTGELFF. CDR3 coding DNA: TGTGCCAGCAGCTTAGGACTCAACACCGGGGAGCTGTTTTTT.

The chain joins TRBV28 to TRBJ1-2, with a weak D call TRBD1 (5 bases). Trimming stripped 2 bases from V and 4 bases from J, with 17 bases between. Germline-derived CDR1 and CDR2 are MDHEN and SYDVKM. The CDR3 is 16 residues long. The DNA of the CDR3 is TGTGCCAGCAGTTTAAGGGGCTCGGGACGGTTCTATGGCTACACCTTC. Translation: CASSLRGSGRFYGYTF.

The chain couples TRBV5-4 to TRBJ2-7; D may be TRBD1 (5 bases). The CDR3 is 14 residues long. V shed 4 bases and J shed 4 bases, with 15 bases lying between them. Germline V gives CDR1 SGHNT, CDR2 YYREEE (reference sequence). In DNA, the CDR3 is TGTGCCAGCAGCAAAAGGGGCCCCGGGTACGAGCAGTACTTC. Translating gives CASSKRGPGYEQYF.

On this clone: This CDR3 is also generated by other DNA sequences in the sample. The V and J genes are TRBV7-8 and TRBJ2-7; 11 nucleotides match TRBD1. Germline CDR1 SGHVS, CDR2 FQNEAQ. V lost 1 base, J lost 3 bases, and 2 bases stayed unmatched. This CDR3 region has 15 residues. CDR3 sequence reads: CASSLGGTGGYEQYF. The DNA of the CDR3 is TGTGCCAGCAGCTTAGGTGGGACAGGGGGCTACGAGCAGTACTTC.

V gene TRBV5-5 combines with J gene TRBJ2-7; D is unresolved. There are 15 residues in the CDR3. The germline V gene has CDR1 SGHKS and CDR2 YYEKEE (reference sequence). Trimming shortened V by 0 bases and J by 1 base, and 11 bases separated the two germline ends. As DNA, the CDR3 is TGTGCCAGCAGCTTGGGACTTACGGCATCCTACGAGCAGTACTTC. Its protein product is CASSLGLTASYEQYF. The whole variable domain, remainder taken from reference TRBV5-5 and TRBJ2-7, is DAGVTQSPTHLIKTRGQQVTLRCSPISGHKSVSWYQQVLGQGPQFIFQYYEKEERGRGNFPDRFSARQFPNYSSELNVNALLLGDSALYLCASSLGLTASYEQYFGPGTRLTVT.

The DNA for the CDR3 is TGTGCCAGTAGTATAACAGGGTGGGGGGTGACTGAAGCTTTCTTT. Protein sequence: CASSITGWGVTEAFF. This chain links TRBV19 with TRBJ1-1; D perhaps matches TRBD1 (6 bases). This CDR3 has 15 amino acids. The ends were cut back, 2 bases at V and 5 bases at J, with 15 bases in the middle. Germline assignment: CDR1 LNHDA and CDR2 SQIVND (reference sequence).

The rearrangement uses TRBV15 and TRBJ2-1; tentatively, D is TRBD1 or TRBD2 (6 bases each). Looked up from germline, CDR1 is LNHNV and CDR2 is YYDKDF (reference sequence). CDR3 length equals 17 residues. The V and J ends lost 0 bases and 1 base respectively, with 13 bases between them. This CDR3 is CATSRDRGTLSYNEQFF. The CDR3 region has the DNA TGTGCCACCAGCAGAGATCGGGGGACACTTTCCTACAATGAGCAGTTCTTC. Full variable domain (rest looked up from reference TRBV15 and TRBJ2-1): DAMVIQNPRYQVTQFGKPVTLSCSQTLNHNVMYWYQQKSSQAPKLLFHYYDKDFNNEADTPDNFQSRRPNTSFCFLDIRSPGLGDTAMYLCATSRDRGTLSYNEQFFGPGTRLTVL.

This clone was observed a single time. The chain links TRBV6-4 to TRBJ2-1; TRBD1 is a possible D gene (6 bases). CDR3 length: 15 residues. Germline values: CDR1 MRHNA, CDR2 SNTAGT. V was cut by 0 bases and J by 3 bases, with 9 bases left in between. CDR3: CASSDSRGGYNEQFF. The CDR3 DNA follows: TGTGCCAGCAGTGACTCCCGAGGGGGCTACAATGAGCAGTTCTTC.

The rearrangement joins TRBV2 to TRBJ1-1, with a weak D call TRBD1 (5 bases). With 7 bases removed from V and 0 bases from J, the gap between germline ends came to 12 bases. Germline lookup yields CDR1 SNHLY and CDR2 FYNNEI. The CDR3 has 14 residues. The CDR3 is CASKFRVMNTEAFF. DNA of the CDR3: TGTGCCAGCAAATTCAGGGTTATGAACACTGAAGCTTTCTTT.

The rearrangement links TRBV27 to TRBJ2-7; TRBD2 matches at 10 bases. The CDR3 loop spans 15 amino acids. With 3 bases clipped from V and 2 bases from J, the junction kept 4 bases outside the gene matches. Germline CDR1 MNHEY, CDR2 SMNVEV (reference sequence). Here the CDR3 DNA reads TGTGCCAGCAGTTTGTCTAGCGGGGGTACCTACGAGCAGTACTTC. Protein sequence: CASSLSSGGTYEQYF.

The chain couples TRBV9 to TRBJ1-1; D is ambiguous. The V end lost 0 bases, the J end lost 0 bases, and 9 bases lay between the germline ends. Germline V gene sequence: CDR1 SGDLS, CDR2 YYNGEE. The CDR3 spans 15 residues. The CDR3 bases are TGTGCCAGCAGCGTAGACAACACTTTGAACACTGAAGCTTTCTTT. This codes for CASSVDNTLNTEAFF.

The rearrangement uses TRBV7-2 and TRBJ1-2; D is possibly TRBD1 (6 bases). Germline-derived CDR1 and CDR2 are SGHTA and FQGNSA. Deletions cut 1 base from V and 4 bases from J, with 10 bases between. This CDR3 is built from 14 residues. CDR3 loop: CASSLDRVVYGYTF. CDR3 in DNA: TGTGCCAGCAGCTTAGACAGGGTGGTCTATGGCTACACCTTC.

This chain links TRBV6-5 with TRBJ2-3, with 7 bases lining up with TRBD2. Germline assignment: CDR1 MNHEY and CDR2 SVGAGI. The CDR3 has 14 amino acids. V gave up 6 bases and J gave up 4 bases; unmatched junction bases: 7. The CDR3, as DNA: TGTGCCAGCAGACGGACTAGTGGATCAGATACGCAGTATTTT. It codes for CASRRTSGSDTQYF.

The genes are TRBV4-2 and TRBJ1-1, with D possibly being TRBD1 (5 bases). Between the trimmed V and J ends, which lost 5 bases and 1 base, there was a span of 11 bases. The germline CDR1 and CDR2 sequences are LGHNA and YNFKEQ. This CDR3 region has 14 residues. The CDR3 spells CASSWDLENTEAFF. The CDR3 bases are TGTGCCAGCAGCTGGGACTTGGAGAACACTGAAGCTTTCTTT.

The rearrangement joins TRBV19 to TRBJ1-1; tentatively, D is TRBD1 (5 bases). The V end lost 5 bases, the J end lost 0 bases, and 10 bases lay between the germline ends. Germline V gene sequence: CDR1 LNHDA, CDR2 SQIVND (reference sequence). This CDR3 contains 14 residues. CDR3 sequence (DNA): TGTGCCAGTAGTCTAGGACATATGAACACTGAAGCTTTCTTT. Its protein is CASSLGHMNTEAFF.

This clone was counted only a few times. V usage is TRBV11-3 and J usage is TRBJ2-7, with a tentative D call TRBD2 (5 bases). V lost 2 bases, J lost 6 bases, and 11 bases lay in between. This CDR3 is built from 13 residues. Germline-derived CDR1 and CDR2 are SGHNT and YENEEA. CDR3 sequence reads: CASSLMSRGEQYF. In nucleotides, the CDR3 is TGTGCCAGCAGCTTAATGTCCCGGGGCGAGCAGTACTTC.

This clone came up once. Compared with germline, one end of the junction differs, possibly owing to a read error. V and J are TRBV27 and TRBJ1-4; 8 nucleotides align to TRBD1. Germline CDR1 MNHEY, CDR2 SMNVEV (reference sequence). The CDR3 sequence is 14 residues long. The CDR3 nucleotides are TGTGCCAGCAGTCTATCAGGGGGCTCAGGGAAACTGTTTTTT. This codes for CASSLSGGSGKLFF.

The DNA for the CDR3 is TGTGCCAGCAGCATCCCGGGACAGCACACCGGGGAGCTGTTTTTT. Amino acids: CASSIPGQHTGELFF. The rearrangement uses TRBV5-4 and TRBJ2-2, with TRBD1 identical over 7 bases. The germline V gene has CDR1 SGHNT and CDR2 YYREEE (reference sequence). Losses at the gene ends were 4 bases for V and 3 bases for J; bases not matched to a gene: 6. The CDR3 consists of 15 residues.

This clone was found a few times. The chain couples TRBV5-6 to TRBJ2-7; unclear D gene. The V end was cut by 1 base, the J end by 3 bases, with 8 bases between. The V gene's germline CDR1 is SGHDT and CDR2 YYEEEE. This CDR3 is 13 amino acids long. The CDR3: CASSLMGIYEQYF. The CDR3 DNA reads TGTGCCAGCAGCTTGATGGGGATCTACGAGCAGTACTTC.

This clone has just a few counts. The chain links TRBV24-1 to TRBJ1-6; weak D call: TRBD1 (5 bases). Trimming stripped 5 bases from V and 0 bases from J, with 13 bases between. There are 17 residues in the CDR3. From germline, CDR1 is KGHDR and CDR2 SFDVKD. This CDR3 reads CATSVLGVGSYNSPLHF. CDR3 bases: TGTGCCACCAGTGTCCTAGGGGTGGGCTCCTATAATTCACCCCTCCACTTT.

The J gene is TRBJ1-2, the V gene TRBV5-1; a weak D match, TRBD1 (5 bases). CDR3 size: 15 residues. Trimming left V 8 bases short and J 2 bases short, with 19 bases between. CDR1 and CDR2 from the germline V gene are SGHRS and YFSETQ. The CDR3, as DNA: TGCGCCAGGCCGGCTTTGACAGACTACAACTATGGCTACACCTTC. Translating it yields CARPALTDYNYGYTF.

For the CDR3, the DNA is TGCGCCAGCAGCTTGTCGAGCTCAGTAGAGACCCAGTACTTC. Translation gives CASSLSSSVETQYF. The rearrangement joins TRBV5-1 to TRBJ2-5; unclear D gene. The germline CDR1 and CDR2 sequences are SGHRS and YFSETQ. Trimming removed 1 base at V and 4 bases at J, with 11 bases between. There are 14 residues in the CDR3.

This clone has a handful of counts. The chain joins TRBV7-9 to TRBJ1-1; D unclear. V lost 2 bases to trimming and J lost 2 bases, with 9 bases between them. The CDR3 has 14 amino acids. Per germline, CDR1 SEHNR and CDR2 FQNEAQ (reference sequence). The CDR3 DNA sequence: TGTGCCAGCAGCTTATTCCCTGCTAACACTGAAGCTTTCTTT. Translated, it gives CASSLFPANTEAFF.

CDR3 sequence (DNA): TGTGCCAGCAGCTTTGGCTTGGGGGTGGTGAACACTGAAGCTTTCTTT. Its translation is CASSFGLGVVNTEAFF. The rearrangement uses TRBV7-9 and TRBJ1-1; D may be TRBD1 (5 bases). Trimming stripped 3 bases from V and 0 bases from J, with 14 bases between. This CDR3 spans 16 amino acids. Per the germline V gene, CDR1 is SEHNR and CDR2 is FQNEAQ (reference sequence).

This rearrangement joins TRBV24-1 to TRBJ1-2; a weak D match, TRBD1 (6 bases). In germline, CDR1 is KGHDR, CDR2 SFDVKD. Trimming pared 5 bases from V and 3 bases from J, leaving 21 bases between. CDR3 length: 17 residues. The CDR3 region is CATSGTVAGTGDYGYTF. Written as DNA, the CDR3 is TGTGCCACCAGTGGGACAGTCGCCGGGACGGGCGACTATGGCTACACCTTC.

V gene TRBV7-2 combines with J gene TRBJ1-1; D gene uncertain. CDR1 and CDR2 from the germline V gene are SGHTA and FQGNSA. The CDR3 runs to 14 residues. V dropped 0 bases and J dropped 8 bases, with 13 bases sitting between them. CDR3 in DNA: TGTGCCAGCAGCTTAGCTTTGTTTGGGCGAGAAGCTTTCTTT. Translating gives CASSLALFGREAFF. Using reference TRBV7-2 and TRBJ1-1 for the parts outside the CDR3, the full variable domain is GAGVSQSPSNKVTEKGKDVELRCDPISGHTALYWYRQSLGQGLEFLIYFQGNSAPDKSGLPSDRFSAERTGGSVSTLTIQRTQQEDSAVYLCASSLALFGREAFFGQGTRLTVV.

The genes are TRBV4-1 and TRBJ2-5; the D gene could be TRBD1 or TRBD2 (5 bases each). The CDR3 contains 15 residues. Germline V lookup: CDR1 MGHRA, CDR2 YSYEKL. The V gene lost 1 base and the J gene lost 5 bases, with 14 bases spanning the gap. The CDR3 DNA follows: TGCGCCAGCAGCCAAGTTGGGACCCCGAGGGAGACCCAGTACTTC. Protein: CASSQVGTPRETQYF.

This rearrangement joins TRBV6-5 to TRBJ1-1; TRBD1 is a possible D gene (6 bases). This CDR3 is 14 amino acids long. Trimming left V 7 bases short and J 1 base short, with 13 bases between. Germline CDR1 reads MNHEY; CDR2 reads SVGAGI. The CDR3 protein is CASNPRGWNTEAFF. CDR3 bases: TGTGCCAGCAATCCCAGGGGTTGGAACACTGAAGCTTTCTTT.

The CDR3 sequence is CASSKDAGAFSGNTIYF. Written as DNA, the CDR3 is TGTGCCAGCAGCAAAGACGCAGGGGCCTTCTCTGGAAACACCATATATTTT. V gene TRBV21-1 combines with J gene TRBJ1-3; the table's D call TRBD1 went unverified against the DNA. TRBV21-1 is recorded as a pseudogene. This CDR3 spans 17 amino acids.

V is TRBV6-4 and J is TRBJ2-3, with D tentatively TRBD2 (5 bases). The V and J ends lost 6 bases and 7 bases respectively, with 17 bases between them. The germline gives CDR1 MRHNA, CDR2 SNTAGT. CDR3 length: 14 amino acids. In DNA form, the CDR3 reads TGTGCCAGCAGCCTCACCCTAGCTGCGAATACGCAGTATTTT. It encodes CASSLTLAANTQYF.

The V gene is TRBV27, the J gene TRBJ2-5; 12 nucleotides match TRBD2. Trimming removed 4 bases from V and 3 bases from J; junction bases left unmatched: 6. The CDR3 runs 16 residues. The germline V gene has CDR1 MNHEY and CDR2 SMNVEV (reference sequence). The CDR3 reads CASSSLAGGIKETQYF. The CDR3 nucleotides read TGTGCCAGCAGTTCGCTAGCGGGGGGGATTAAAGAGACCCAGTACTTC.